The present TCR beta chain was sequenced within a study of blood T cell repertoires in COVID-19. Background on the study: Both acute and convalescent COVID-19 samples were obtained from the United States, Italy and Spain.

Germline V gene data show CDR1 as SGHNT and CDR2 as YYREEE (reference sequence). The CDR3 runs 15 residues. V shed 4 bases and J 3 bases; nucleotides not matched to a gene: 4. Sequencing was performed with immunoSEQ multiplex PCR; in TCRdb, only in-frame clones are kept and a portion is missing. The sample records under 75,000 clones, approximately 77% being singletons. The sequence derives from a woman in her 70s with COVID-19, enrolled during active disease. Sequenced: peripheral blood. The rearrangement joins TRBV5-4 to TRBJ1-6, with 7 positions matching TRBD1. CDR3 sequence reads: CASSLGQSYNSPLHF. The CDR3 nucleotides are TGTGCCAGCAGCCTGGGACAGAGCTATAATTCACCCCTCCACTTT.